The T cell receptor (beta chain) under discussion was sequenced for a study of blood T cell repertoires in COVID-19. The wider study: Some COVID-19 samples were acute and others convalescent; all came from the United States, Italy and Spain.

In terms of age and location, participants ranged from about 18 to 100 years and lived in under 30 US areas. The authors' processing: How many nucleated cells were present was estimated from reference gene primer amplification. Data came from immunoSEQ multiplex PCR; TCRdb stores just in-frame clones and leaves some out. D and trimming come from the DNA, and the V and J calls and clone size come from that table. Of some 340,000 clones listed, roughly 90% are singletons. V lost 3 bases and J lost 7, with 11 bases in between. Germline assignment: CDR1 SGHRS and CDR2 YFSETQ. The CDR3 covers 13 residues. This TCR was recovered from a woman aged 25 to 39 who had been exposed to COVID-19. The sequenced material came from PBMCs or T cells enriched from blood (not recorded which). The rearrangement joins TRBV5-1 to TRBJ1-3; D is unclear. CDR3 nucleotides: TGCGCCAGCAGCTCACTCTTTAATAACACCATATATTTT. Its translation: CASSSLFNNTIYF. The full variable domain, in which reference TRBV5-1 and TRBJ1-3 provide the parts outside the CDR3, is KAGVTQTPRYLIKTRGQQVTLSCSPISGHRSVSWYQQTPGQGLQFLFEYFSETQRNKGNFPGRFSGRQFSNSRSEMNVSTLELGDSALYLCASSSLFNNTIYFGEGSWLTVV.